What follows are 19 T cell receptor beta chains derived from one specimen sequenced in a study of preoperative IRX-2 immunotherapy in early breast cancer (dated by TCRdb to about 2019). Reading the label with the study, this specimen's treatment or condition is: preoperative locoregional IRX-2 cytokine immunotherapy. Receptors were amplified or captured by the immunoSEQ multiplex PCR assay. What TCRdb holds here is the immuneACCESS table cut down to in-frame rearrangements. Part of the clones is not present; checked against another copy, under half of the missing clones reflect an unresolved V gene, and the others are unexplained. For this sample there are under 50,000 clones; roughly four fifths appear just once. The leading ten clones occupy 1.5% of the sample. The sample was lymph node tissue, taken after IRX-2 immunotherapy. The receptors were sampled from a human donor with breast cancer.

This CDR3 reads CASSMASGNTIYF. The CDR3, as DNA: TGTGCCAGCAGCATGGCCTCTGGAAACACCATATATTTT. The chain recombines TRBV7-4 with TRBJ1-3; D ambiguous. Per the germline V gene, CDR1 is SGHVT and CDR2 is SQSDAQ. This CDR3 is 13 amino acids long. The V end lost 5 bases, the J end lost 0 bases, and 5 bases lay between the germline ends.

The chain is built from TRBV29-1 and TRBJ1-1; no clear D gene. This CDR3 is 13 amino acids long. CDR1 is SQVTM, CDR2 ANQGSEA, per germline. The ends were cut back, 6 bases at V and 3 bases at J, with 14 bases in the middle. Here the CDR3 reads CSVAQGPDTEAFF. CDR3 nucleotide sequence: TGCAGCGTAGCCCAAGGACCGGACACTGAAGCTTTCTTT.

A single count supports this clone. The chain has TRBV7-1 and TRBJ2-7; the match to TRBD2 covers 12 bases. TRBV7-1 is sorted into the ORF group, with uncertain function. The J segment lost 4 bases and the V segment lost 7 bases, leaving 8 bases of the junction unmatched. The CDR3 spans 15 residues. The CDR3 spells CASTKLAGGRYEQYF. The CDR3 DNA reads TGTGCCAGCACCAAACTAGCGGGGGGAAGGTACGAGCAGTACTTC.

This clone was detected only once. The rearrangement links TRBV6-8 to TRBJ2-2; 11 bases align to TRBD1. J gave up 7 bases and V 6 bases, and 7 bases lay outside the gene matches. Germline values: CDR1 MNHGY, CDR2 SAAAGT. CDR3 length: 15 amino acids. CDR3 residues: CASRDTGQGGGELFF. CDR3 nucleotide sequence: TGTGCCAGCAGGGACACGGGACAGGGGGGCGGGGAGCTGTTTTTT.

The chain carries TRBV10-2 and TRBJ1-2; D not resolved. The CDR3 loop spans 13 amino acids. Trimming removed 6 bases from V and 1 base from J, with 9 bases in between. Germline V gene data show CDR1 as WSHSY and CDR2 as SAAADI. CDR3 sequence: CASSPGDNYGYTF. CDR3 sequence (DNA): TGCGCCAGCAGCCCCGGGGATAACTATGGCTACACCTTC.

The chain combines TRBV6-8 with TRBJ1-2, with TRBD1 identical over 9 bases. Germline V gives CDR1 MNHGY, CDR2 SAAAGT. The CDR3 has 15 amino acids. V dropped 2 bases and J dropped 1; count of bases not matched to a gene: 2. CDR3 protein: CASSYGTGSNYGYTF. The DNA for the CDR3 is TGTGCCAGCAGTTACGGGACAGGGAGTAACTATGGCTACACCTTC.

The chain's CDR3 is CASSLAGGANTGELFF. In DNA, the CDR3 is TGCGCCAGCAGCTTGGCCGGGGGCGCGAACACCGGGGAGCTGTTTTTT. The chain recombines TRBV5-1 with TRBJ2-2; possibly TRBD1 or TRBD2 for D (6 bases each). The CDR3 has 16 residues. V lost 0 bases, J lost 0 bases, and 9 bases lay in between. Per germline, CDR1 SGHRS and CDR2 YFSETQ.

This sequence joins TRBV11-3 and TRBJ2-7; D unresolved. Germline lookup yields CDR1 SGHNT and CDR2 YENEEA. The CDR3 has 14 residues. The V end was cut by 6 bases, the J end by 3 bases, with 15 bases between. The CDR3 loop reads CASSTPVGYYEQYF. The CDR3 DNA is TGTGCCAGCAGTACCCCCGTCGGTTACTACGAGCAGTACTTC.

The rearrangement uses TRBV11-3 and TRBJ1-6; D ambiguous. CDR3 length: 19 residues. The V and J ends lost 0 bases and 0 bases respectively, with 15 bases between them. The V gene's germline CDR1 is SGHNT and CDR2 YENEEA. The CDR3 DNA reads as TGTGCCAGCAGCTTAGAGCTGGCCATCGGGAGCTCCTATAATTCACCCCTCCACTTT. This sequence encodes CASSLELAIGSSYNSPLHF.

The table lists this clone with a few counts. The J gene is TRBJ2-7, the V gene TRBV5-1; TRBD1 matches at 10 bases. Germline V gene lookup returns CDR1 SGHRS and CDR2 YFSETQ. The trim removed 2 bases at V and 3 bases at J, leaving 5 bases unmatched. The CDR3 totals 15 residues. CDR3 DNA: TGCGCCAGCAGCTTAGCCGGGACAGGGGTCTACGAGCAGTACTTC. This translates into CASSLAGTGVYEQYF.

The CDR3 reads CASSVSVNYGYTF. The CDR3 DNA reads TGCGCCAGCAGTGTATCTGTTAACTATGGCTACACCTTC. The chain has TRBV10-1 and TRBJ1-2; D not resolved. Germline loops: CDR1 WNHNN, CDR2 SYGVQD (reference sequence). The CDR3 is made up of 13 amino acids. Trimming cost V 4 bases and J 1 base, with 7 bases left between them.

In its sample, this clone was seen once. V and J are TRBV7-7 and TRBJ2-2, with 11 nucleotides matching TRBD1. Per germline, CDR1 SSHAT and CDR2 FNYEAQ (reference sequence). After removal of 5 bases from V and 0 bases from J, the junction contained 11 bases not matched to a gene. This CDR3 spans 19 amino acids. The CDR3 loop is CASSHRDRGVFANTGELFF. The CDR3 coding sequence is TGTGCCAGCAGCCACCGGGACAGGGGGGTGTTCGCGAACACCGGGGAGCTGTTTTTT.

This chain links TRBV15 with TRBJ2-6, with 7 bases aligning to TRBD1. V was pared by 6 bases and J by 4 bases, with 9 bases of the junction left unmatched. The CDR3 is 16 residues long. The germline V gene has CDR1 LNHNV and CDR2 YYDKDF (reference sequence). The CDR3 region is CATRTRQGPGANVLTF. The DNA for the CDR3 is TGTGCCACCAGAACTCGACAGGGACCAGGGGCCAACGTCCTGACTTTC.

V gene TRBV19 combines with J gene TRBJ1-2; no reliable D call. V was pared by 6 bases and J by 1 base, with 12 bases between. This CDR3 contains 14 residues. The germline V gene has CDR1 LNHDA and CDR2 SQIVND (reference sequence). CDR3 amino acids: CASSLGRNNYGYTF. The CDR3 region has the DNA TGTGCCAGTAGCCTCGGACGGAATAACTATGGCTACACCTTC.

The chain couples TRBV29-1 to TRBJ1-1, with TRBD1 as a possible D gene (5 bases). V lost 6 bases and J lost 0, with 23 bases in between. Germline V gene data show CDR1 as SQVTM and CDR2 as ANQGSEA. The CDR3 contains 17 residues. Here the CDR3 DNA reads TGCAGCGTCGGAGGGGCGAGTGGAAGGACGGTGAACACTGAAGCTTTCTTT. Protein: CSVGGASGRTVNTEAFF.

The V and J genes are TRBV29-1 and TRBJ2-5; the D gene is possibly TRBD1 (6 bases). Trimming took 3 bases from V and 5 from J, leaving 10 bases between them. CDR3 length equals 12 residues. From germline, CDR1 is SQVTM and CDR2 ANQGSEA. The CDR3 spells CSVEVQGETQYF. The DNA for the CDR3 is TGCAGCGTTGAGGTCCAGGGGGAGACCCAGTACTTC.

The genes are TRBV7-4 and TRBJ2-1, with TRBD1 matching 9 bases. With 7 bases clipped from V and 7 bases from J, the junction kept 5 bases outside the gene matches. The V gene's germline CDR1 is SGHVT and CDR2 SQSDAQ. The CDR3 is 13 amino acids. Written as DNA, the CDR3 is TGTGCCAGCACCGTACAGGGGGCGAATGAGCAGTTCTTC. It is translated as CASTVQGANEQFF.

The CDR3 spells CATSRGYQAHGEQFF. CDR3 sequence (DNA): TGTGCCACCAGCAGAGGCTATCAGGCTCACGGTGAGCAGTTCTTC. V gene TRBV15 combines with J gene TRBJ2-1; the D is unclear. Per the germline V gene, CDR1 is LNHNV and CDR2 is YYDKDF (reference sequence). Trimming shortened V by 1 base and J by 9 bases, and 16 bases separated the two germline ends. The CDR3 length is 15 residues.

This chain uses TRBV28 with TRBJ1-2, with D possibly being TRBD1 (5 bases). With 6 bases removed from V and 3 bases from J, the gap between germline ends came to 14 bases. The CDR3 length is 14 residues. CDR1 MDHEN and CDR2 SYDVKM come from the germline V gene. DNA of the CDR3: TGTGCCAGCAGGTCCGGGGGAGTGTACTATGGCTACACCTTC. This encodes CASRSGGVYYGYTF.